This T cell receptor (beta chain) came from a study of blood T cell repertoires in COVID-19. The length of the CDR3 is 16 residues. Germline lookup yields CDR1 LNHDA and CDR2 SQIVND (reference sequence). V shed 9 bases, J shed 1 base, and the junction held 13 bases outside the gene matches. Repertoires were generated with immunoSEQ multiplex PCR, while TCRdb's copy carries only in-frame clones and drops some. The data hold more than 200,000 clones, with under 90% observed a single time. The chain links TRBV19 to TRBJ1-1, with 8 bases identical to TRBD1. The origin of this receptor is a man aged 50-59 years with acute or convalescent COVID-19. Material: peripheral blood. The CDR3 reads CASQGPGQASNTEAFF. The CDR3 DNA sequence: TGTGCCAGCCAAGGACCGGGACAGGCTTCGAACACTGAAGCTTTCTTT.